A selection of T cell receptor beta chains follows, all from one sample in a study of blood T cell repertoires in COVID-19. Sequenced by immunoSEQ multiplex PCR; TCRdb stores in-frame clones only, minus some. The sample holds 75,000 to 100,000 clones, 70% to 90% seen once. Sequencing used peripheral blood. The receptors were gathered from a man in his 70s with acute or convalescent COVID-19. CDR3s include the opening cysteine and the closing phenylalanine or tryptophan. D genes are given only for firm matches. Clone size is not always given. Where it is, it says once, few, many or a class for expanded clones.

TRBD1	TRBV27	once	TRBJ2-7	TGTGCCAGCAGTTTATACAGGGGCTCCTACGAGCAGTACTTC	CASSLYRGSYEQYF
TRBD2	TRBV9	-	TRBJ2-2	TGTGCCAGCAGCGAGGGGAGGGCCCTCGGGGAGCTGTTTTTT	CASSEGRALGELFF
-	TRBV10-2	-	TRBJ2-7	TGCGCCAGCAGTGAAATAGGGGCCCGGGAGTACTTC	CASSEIGAREYF
TRBD2	TRBV5-1	-	TRBJ2-3	TGCGCCAGCAGCTTAAACGGGGGGGCCCCCACAGATACGCAGTATTTT	CASSLNGGAPTDTQYF
-	TRBV27	-	TRBJ2-2	TGTGCCAGCAGTTTGGGCGTTGGGGAGCTGTTTTTT	CASSLGVGELFF
-	TRBV3-1/TRBV3-2	-	TRBJ1-5	TGTGCCAGCAGCCAACTAAATCAGCCCCAGCATTTT	CASSQLNQPQHF
-	TRBV5-1	-	TRBJ2-3	TGCGCCAGCAGACACCTAGGGGAAGATACGCAGTATTTT	CASRHLGEDTQYF
-	TRBV5-8	-	TRBJ2-7	TGTGCCAGCAGCCTAACTCACTACGAGCAGTACTTC	CASSLTHYEQYF
-	TRBV9	-	TRBJ1-4	TGTGCCAGCAGCCCACTCGGGTCGGTTACTAATGAAAAACTGTTTTTT	CASSPLGSVTNEKLFF
TRBD1	TRBV28	few	TRBJ1-1	TGTGCCAGCAGTTCATCGGGACAGGGAGCTTTCTTT	CASSSSGQGAFF
TRBD2	TRBV27	-	TRBJ2-4	TGTGCCAGCGCCTCGGCGAGTAGCGGGAGTTTTAAGTACTTC	CASASASSGSFKYF
-	TRBV28	once	TRBJ1-6	TGTGCCAGCAGTTTTGGAGGGAGCTCCTATAATTCACCCCTCCACTTT	CASSFGGSSYNSPLHF
TRBD2	TRBV18	-	TRBJ2-1	TGTGCCAGCTCACCATCCCTAGCGGGAGGGTGGAATGAGCAGTTCTTC	CASSPSLAGGWNEQFF
-	TRBV5-4	-	TRBJ2-1	TGTGCCAGCAGCTTCCGTGAGGGCGGTGCACTCCAGTTCTTC	CASSFREGGALQFF
TRBD2	TRBV3-1/TRBV3-2	-	TRBJ2-1	TGTGCCAGCAGCCAAGATACTGAGCTAGCGGGAGGGGGCAATGAGCAGTTCTTC	CASSQDTELAGGGNEQFF
-	TRBV7-2	-	TRBJ2-3	TGTGCCAGCAGCTTGGGGGGACAGCTCACAGATACGCAGTATTTT	CASSLGGQLTDTQYF
TRBD1	TRBV14	-	TRBJ2-7	TGTGCCAGCAGCCAGGCGACAGGGGGCTCCTACGAGCAGTACTTC	CASSQATGGSYEQYF
-	TRBV20-1	-	TRBJ2-7	TGCAGTGCTCGCGACAGTTACGAGCAGTACTTC	CSARDSYEQYF
-	TRBV3-1/TRBV3-2	-	TRBJ1-3	TGTGCCAGCAGCCAAAGCTGGGGCGGAAACACCATATATTTT	CASSQSWGGNTIYF
TRBD1	TRBV9	-	TRBJ1-6	TGTGCCAGCAGCTCAGACCAGGACAGGTCACCCCTCCACTTT	CASSSDQDRSPLHF
-	TRBV3-1/TRBV3-2	-	TRBJ1-3	TGTGCCAGCAGCCAAGATGTGGCTTCCCCAAACACCATATATTTT	CASSQDVASPNTIYF
TRBD1	TRBV5-1	-	TRBJ2-2	TGCGCCAGCAGCTCGGGACAGGGGACCGGGGAGCTGTTTTTT	CASSSGQGTGELFF